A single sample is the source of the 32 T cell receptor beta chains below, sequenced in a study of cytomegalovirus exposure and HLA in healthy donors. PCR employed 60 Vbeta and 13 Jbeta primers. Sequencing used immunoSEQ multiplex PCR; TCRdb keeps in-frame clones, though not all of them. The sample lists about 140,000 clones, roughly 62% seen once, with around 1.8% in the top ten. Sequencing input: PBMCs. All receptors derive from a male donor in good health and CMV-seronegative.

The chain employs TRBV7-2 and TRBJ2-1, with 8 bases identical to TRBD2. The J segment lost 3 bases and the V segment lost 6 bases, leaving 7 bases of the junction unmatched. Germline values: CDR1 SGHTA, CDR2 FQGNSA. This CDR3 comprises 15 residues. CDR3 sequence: CASRPPGGFYNEQFF. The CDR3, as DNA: TGTGCCAGCAGGCCCCCGGGGGGGTTCTACAATGAGCAGTTCTTC.

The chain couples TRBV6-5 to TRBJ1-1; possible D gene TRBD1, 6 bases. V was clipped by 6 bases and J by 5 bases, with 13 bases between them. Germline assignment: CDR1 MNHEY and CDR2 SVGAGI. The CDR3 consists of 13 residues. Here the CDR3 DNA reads TGTGCCAGCAGGCCAAGGGGGGGGACTGAAGCTTTCTTT. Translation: CASRPRGGTEAFF.

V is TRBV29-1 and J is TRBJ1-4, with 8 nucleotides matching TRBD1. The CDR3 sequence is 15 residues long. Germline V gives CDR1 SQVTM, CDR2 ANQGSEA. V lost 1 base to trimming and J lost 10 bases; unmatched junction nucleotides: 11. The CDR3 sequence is CSVEGGLTGAGKLFF. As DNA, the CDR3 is TGCAGCGTTGAAGGTGGTTTGACAGGGGCGGGAAAACTGTTTTTT.

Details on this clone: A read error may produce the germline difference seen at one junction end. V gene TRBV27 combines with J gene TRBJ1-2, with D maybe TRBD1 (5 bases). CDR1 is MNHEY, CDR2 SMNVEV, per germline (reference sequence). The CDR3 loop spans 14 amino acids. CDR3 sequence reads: CASSAGSSYYGYPF. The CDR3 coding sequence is TGTGCCAGTTCAGCAGGGTCCTCATACTATGGCTACCCCTTC.

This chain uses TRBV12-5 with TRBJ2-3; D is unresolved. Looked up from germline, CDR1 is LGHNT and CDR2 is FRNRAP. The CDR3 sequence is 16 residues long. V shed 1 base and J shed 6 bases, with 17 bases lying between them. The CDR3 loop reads CASGLDQVWSLDTQYF. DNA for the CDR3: TGTGCTAGTGGTTTGGATCAGGTGTGGTCTCTGGATACGCAGTATTTT.

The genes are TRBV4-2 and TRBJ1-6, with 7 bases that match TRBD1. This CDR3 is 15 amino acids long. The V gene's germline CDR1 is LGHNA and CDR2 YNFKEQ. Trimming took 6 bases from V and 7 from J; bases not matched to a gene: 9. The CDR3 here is CASSVTGTENSPLHF. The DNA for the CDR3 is TGTGCCAGCAGTGTTACCGGGACAGAGAATTCACCCCTCCACTTT.

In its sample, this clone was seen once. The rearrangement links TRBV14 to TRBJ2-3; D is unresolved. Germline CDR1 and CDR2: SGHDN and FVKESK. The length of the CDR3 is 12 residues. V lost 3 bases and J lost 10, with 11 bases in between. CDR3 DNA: TGTGCCAGCAGCCACTCTCCCGCGGCGCAGTATTTT. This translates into CASSHSPAAQYF.

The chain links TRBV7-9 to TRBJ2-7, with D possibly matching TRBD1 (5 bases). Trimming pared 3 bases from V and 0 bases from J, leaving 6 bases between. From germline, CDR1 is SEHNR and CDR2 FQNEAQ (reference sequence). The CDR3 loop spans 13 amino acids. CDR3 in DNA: TGTGCCAGCAGCTTTAGGGGCTCCTACGAGCAGTACTTC. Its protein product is CASSFRGSYEQYF.

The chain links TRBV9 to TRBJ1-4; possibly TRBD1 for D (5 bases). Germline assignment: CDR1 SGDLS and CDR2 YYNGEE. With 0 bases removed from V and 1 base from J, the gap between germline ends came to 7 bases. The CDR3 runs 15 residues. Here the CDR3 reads CASSVVGGTNEKLFF. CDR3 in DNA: TGTGCCAGCAGCGTAGTCGGGGGAACTAATGAAAAACTGTTTTTT.

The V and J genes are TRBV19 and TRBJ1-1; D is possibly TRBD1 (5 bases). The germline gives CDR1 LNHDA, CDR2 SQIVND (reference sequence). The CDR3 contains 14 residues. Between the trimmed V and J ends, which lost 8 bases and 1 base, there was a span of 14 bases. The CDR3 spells CASFGQDKNTEAFF. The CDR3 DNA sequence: TGTGCCAGTTTTGGTCAGGACAAGAACACTGAAGCTTTCTTT.

This chain's CDR3 is CASSPGTRQETQYF. The CDR3 nucleotides are TGTGCCAGCAGCCCCGGGACTCGACAAGAGACCCAGTACTTC. The chain links TRBV5-4 to TRBJ2-5; D perhaps matches TRBD2 (6 bases). This CDR3 has 14 residues. The V gene lost 4 bases and the J gene lost 2 bases, with 12 bases spanning the gap. The germline V gene encodes CDR1 SGHNT and CDR2 YYREEE (reference sequence).

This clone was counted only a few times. The CDR3 DNA follows: TGTGCCAGCAGCCACTCGCGGGATGAGCAGTTCTTC. Translation gives CASSHSRDEQFF. The chain employs TRBV14 and TRBJ2-1; D may be TRBD2 (5 bases). There are 12 residues in the CDR3. CDR1 is SGHDN, CDR2 FVKESK, per germline. V was cut by 3 bases and J by 8 bases, with 8 bases left in between.

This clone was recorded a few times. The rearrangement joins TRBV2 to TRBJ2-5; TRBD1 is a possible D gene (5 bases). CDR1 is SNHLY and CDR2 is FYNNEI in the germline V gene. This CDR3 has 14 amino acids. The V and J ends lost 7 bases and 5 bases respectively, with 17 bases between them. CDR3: CASKSNRGGETQYF. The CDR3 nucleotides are TGTGCCAGCAAGAGTAATAGGGGTGGCGAGACCCAGTACTTC.

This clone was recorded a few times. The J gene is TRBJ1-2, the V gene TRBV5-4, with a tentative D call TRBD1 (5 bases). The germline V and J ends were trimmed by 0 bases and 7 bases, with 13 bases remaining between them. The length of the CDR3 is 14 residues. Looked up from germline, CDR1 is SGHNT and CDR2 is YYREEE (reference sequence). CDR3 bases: TGTGCCAGCAGCTTGGAACAGGATGCCTTTGGCTACACCTTC. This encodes CASSLEQDAFGYTF.

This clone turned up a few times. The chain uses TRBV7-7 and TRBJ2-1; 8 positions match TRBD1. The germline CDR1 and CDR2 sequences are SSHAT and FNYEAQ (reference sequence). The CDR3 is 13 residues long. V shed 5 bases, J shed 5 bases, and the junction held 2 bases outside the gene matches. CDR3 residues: CASSRDRNNEQFF. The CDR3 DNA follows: TGTGCCAGCAGCCGGGACAGGAACAATGAGCAGTTCTTC.

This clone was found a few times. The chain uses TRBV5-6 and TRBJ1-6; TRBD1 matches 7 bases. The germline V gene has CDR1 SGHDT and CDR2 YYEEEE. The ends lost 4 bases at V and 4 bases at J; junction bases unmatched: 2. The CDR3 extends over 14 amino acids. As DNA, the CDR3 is TGTGCCAGCAGCCAACAGGGGTATAATTCACCCCTCCACTTT. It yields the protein CASSQQGYNSPLHF. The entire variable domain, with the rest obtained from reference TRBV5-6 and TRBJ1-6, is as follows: DAGVTQSPTHLIKTRGQQVTLRCSPKSGHDTVSWYQQALGQGPQFIFQYYEEEERQRGNFPDRFSGHQFPNYSSELNVNALLLGDSALYLCASSQQGYNSPLHFGNGTRLTVT.

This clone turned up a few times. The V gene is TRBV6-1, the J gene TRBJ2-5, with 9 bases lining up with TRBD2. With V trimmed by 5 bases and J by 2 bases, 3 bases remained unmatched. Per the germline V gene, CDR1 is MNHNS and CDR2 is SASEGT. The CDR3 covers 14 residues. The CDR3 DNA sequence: TGTGCCAGCAGTCGACTAGCGGAACAAGAGACCCAGTACTTC. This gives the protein CASSRLAEQETQYF.

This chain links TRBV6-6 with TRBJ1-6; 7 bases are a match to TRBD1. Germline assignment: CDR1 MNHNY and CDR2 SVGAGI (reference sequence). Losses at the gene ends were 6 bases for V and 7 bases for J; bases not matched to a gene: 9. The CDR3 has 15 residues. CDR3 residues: CASRGKDRENSPLHF. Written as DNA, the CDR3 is TGTGCCAGCAGGGGGAAAGACAGGGAGAATTCACCCCTCCACTTT.

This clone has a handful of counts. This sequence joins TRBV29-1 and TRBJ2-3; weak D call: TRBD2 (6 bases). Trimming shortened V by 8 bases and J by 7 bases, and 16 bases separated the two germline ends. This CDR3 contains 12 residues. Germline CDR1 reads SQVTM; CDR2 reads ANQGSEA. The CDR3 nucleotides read TGCAGCTCCAGACTAGAAACGAATACGCAGTATTTT. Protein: CSSRLETNTQYF.

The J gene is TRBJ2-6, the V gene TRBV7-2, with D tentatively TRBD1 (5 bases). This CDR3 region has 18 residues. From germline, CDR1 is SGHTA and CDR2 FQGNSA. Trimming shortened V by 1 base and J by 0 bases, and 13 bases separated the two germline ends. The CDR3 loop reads CASSLEGWALSGANVLTF. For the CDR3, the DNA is TGTGCCAGCAGCTTAGAGGGGTGGGCTCTCTCTGGGGCCAACGTCCTGACTTTC.

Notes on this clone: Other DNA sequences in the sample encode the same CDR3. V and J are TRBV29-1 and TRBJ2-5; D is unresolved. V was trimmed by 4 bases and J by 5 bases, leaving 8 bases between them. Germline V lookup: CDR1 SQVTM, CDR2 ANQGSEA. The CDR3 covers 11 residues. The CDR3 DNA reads TGCAGCGTTGCGGGTGAGGAGACCCAGTACTTC. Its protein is CSVAGEETQYF.

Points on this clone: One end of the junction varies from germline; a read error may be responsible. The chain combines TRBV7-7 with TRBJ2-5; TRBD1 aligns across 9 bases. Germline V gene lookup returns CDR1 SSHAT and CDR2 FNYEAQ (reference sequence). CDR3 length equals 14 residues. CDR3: CASSSLGQGETQYF. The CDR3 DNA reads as TGTGCTAGCAGCTCCTTAGGACAGGGGGAGACCCAGTACTTC.

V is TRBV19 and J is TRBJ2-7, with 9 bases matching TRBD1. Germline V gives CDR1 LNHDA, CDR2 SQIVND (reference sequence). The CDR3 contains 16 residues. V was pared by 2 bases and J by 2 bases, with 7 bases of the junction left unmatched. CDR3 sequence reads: CASSIPNGQGTYEQYF. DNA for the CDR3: TGTGCCAGTAGTATACCCAACGGACAGGGGACCTACGAGCAGTACTTC.

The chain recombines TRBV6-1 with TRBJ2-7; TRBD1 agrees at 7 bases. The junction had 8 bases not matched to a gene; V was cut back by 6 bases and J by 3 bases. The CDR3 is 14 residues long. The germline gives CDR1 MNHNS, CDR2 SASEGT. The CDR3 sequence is CASRSRTGGYEQYF. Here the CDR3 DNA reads TGTGCCAGCAGGAGTAGGACAGGAGGCTACGAGCAGTACTTC.

CDR3 nucleotides: TGCAGCGGCCAACAGGGTTATGAGCAGTTCTTC. Its protein product is CSGQQGYEQFF. J is TRBJ2-1 and V is TRBV29-1; the D gene is possibly TRBD1 (6 bases). This CDR3 comprises 11 residues. CDR1 is SQVTM, CDR2 ANQGSEA, per germline. The ends were cut back, 7 bases at V and 8 bases at J, with 12 bases in the middle.

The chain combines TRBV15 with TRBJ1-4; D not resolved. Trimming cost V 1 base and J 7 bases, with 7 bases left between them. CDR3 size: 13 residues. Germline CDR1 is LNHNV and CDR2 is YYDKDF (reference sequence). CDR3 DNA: TGTGCCACCAGCAGAGCAAGCCTTGAAAAACTGTTTTTT. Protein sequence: CATSRASLEKLFF.

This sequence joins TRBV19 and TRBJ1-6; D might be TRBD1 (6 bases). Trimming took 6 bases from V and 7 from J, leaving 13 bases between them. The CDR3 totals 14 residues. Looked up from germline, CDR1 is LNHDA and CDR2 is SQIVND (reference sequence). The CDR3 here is CASSQNRVNSPLHF. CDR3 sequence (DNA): TGTGCCAGTAGCCAAAACAGGGTGAATTCACCCCTCCACTTT.

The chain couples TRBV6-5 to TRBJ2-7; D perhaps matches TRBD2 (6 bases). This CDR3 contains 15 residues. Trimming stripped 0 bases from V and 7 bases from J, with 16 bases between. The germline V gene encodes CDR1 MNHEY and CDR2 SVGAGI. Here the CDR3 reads CASSYSNSGRQEQYF. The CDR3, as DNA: TGTGCCAGCAGTTACTCGAATTCCGGGAGACAAGAGCAGTACTTC.

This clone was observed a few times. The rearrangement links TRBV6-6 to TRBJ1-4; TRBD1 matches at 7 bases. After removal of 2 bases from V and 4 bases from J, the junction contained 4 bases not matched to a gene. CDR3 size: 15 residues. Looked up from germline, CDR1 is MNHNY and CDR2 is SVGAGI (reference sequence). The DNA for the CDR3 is TGTGCCAGCAGTTACGAGGACAGGTTTAATGAAAAACTGTTTTTT. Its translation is CASSYEDRFNEKLFF.

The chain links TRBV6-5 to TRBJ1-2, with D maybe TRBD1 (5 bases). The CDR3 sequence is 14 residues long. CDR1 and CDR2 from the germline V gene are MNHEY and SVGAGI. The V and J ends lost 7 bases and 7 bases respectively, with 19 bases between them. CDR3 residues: CASTQGAGRGGYTF. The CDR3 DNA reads TGTGCCAGCACCCAGGGAGCGGGGCGGGGTGGCTACACCTTC.

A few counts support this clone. The chain's CDR3 is CASSEAGYNLGAYEQYF. The CDR3 DNA follows: TGTGCCAGCAGTGAAGCAGGATACAACCTCGGGGCCTACGAGCAGTACTTC. The chain has TRBV6-1 and TRBJ2-7; possible D gene TRBD2, 5 bases. The CDR3 spans 17 residues. The germline gives CDR1 MNHNS, CDR2 SASEGT. The V end was cut by 0 bases, the J end by 2 bases, with 17 bases between.

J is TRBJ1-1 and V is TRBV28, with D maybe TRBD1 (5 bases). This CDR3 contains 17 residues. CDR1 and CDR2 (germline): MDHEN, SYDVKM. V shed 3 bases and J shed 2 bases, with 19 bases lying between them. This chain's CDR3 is CASSFQGRATINTEAFF. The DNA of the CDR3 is TGTGCCAGCAGTTTTCAGGGCAGGGCGACCATAAACACTGAAGCTTTCTTT.